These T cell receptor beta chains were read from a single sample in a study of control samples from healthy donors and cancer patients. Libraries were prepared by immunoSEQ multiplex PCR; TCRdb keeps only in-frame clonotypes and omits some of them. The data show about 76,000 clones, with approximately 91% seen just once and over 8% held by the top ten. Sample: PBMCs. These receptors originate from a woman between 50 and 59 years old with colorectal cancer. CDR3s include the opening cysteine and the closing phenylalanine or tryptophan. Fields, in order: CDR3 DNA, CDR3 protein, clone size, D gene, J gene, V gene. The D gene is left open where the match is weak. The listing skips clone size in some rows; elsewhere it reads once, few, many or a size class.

TGTGCCAGCTCACCTCTAGCGGGGGGGCCTGCCAATGGGCAGTTCTTC,CASSPLAGGPANGQFF,once,TRBD2,TRBJ2-1,TRBV18
TGTGCTAGTGGTCAGGGCTTTAGCAATCAGCCCCAGCATTTT,CASGQGFSNQPQHF,once,NA,TRBJ1-5,TRBV12-5
TGTGCCAGCAGCCAAGTATACAGGGGTAGTGATACGCAGTATTTT,CASSQVYRGSDTQYF,NA,TRBD1,TRBJ2-3,TRBV3-1/TRBV3-2
TGTGCCAGCAGTCCCCAGGGGTCAAACACCATATATTTT,CASSPQGSNTIYF,few,NA,TRBJ1-3,TRBV6-5
TGTGCCAGCAGTGAAACCCCGACAGGCTCCGGTACTGAAGCTTTCTTT,CASSETPTGSGTEAFF,NA,NA,TRBJ1-1,TRBV6-1
TGTGCCAGCAACCCCTCCTTGGGGGCGAAGGAGACCCAGTACTTC,CASNPSLGAKETQYF,NA,NA,TRBJ2-5,TRBV6-2/TRBV6-3
TGTGCCAGCAGCCGTCAGGGGGCGCCCGGAAACACCATATATTTT,CASSRQGAPGNTIYF,once,TRBD1,TRBJ1-3,TRBV5-4
TGTGCCTGGAAGGTAGCGGGTGCAGATACGCAGTATTTT,CAWKVAGADTQYF,NA,TRBD2,TRBJ2-3,TRBV30
TGTGCCACCAGTGGACAGATTAGCAATCAGCCCCAGCATTTT,CATSGQISNQPQHF,NA,NA,TRBJ1-5,TRBV15
TGTGCCAGCAGTGACTTCATTTTTAGACAGGGCGCCGAGACAATTATGAACACTGAAGCTTTCTTT,CASSDFIFRQGAETIMNTEAFF,once,TRBD1,TRBJ1-1,TRBV6-4
TGTGCCAGCAAGGGGCCAGTGAACACTGAAGCTTTCTTT,CASKGPVNTEAFF,NA,NA,TRBJ1-1,TRBV12-3/TRBV12-4
TGTGCCAGCTTCGGGACACCGAACACCGGGGAGCTGTTTTTT,CASFGTPNTGELFF,NA,NA,TRBJ2-2,TRBV28
TGTGCCAGCAGTGGCGCGGGCACCTATAATTCACCCCTCCACTTT,CASSGAGTYNSPLHF,NA,NA,TRBJ1-6,TRBV6-2/TRBV6-3
TGTGCCAGCAGCTCAGGGGACAGGGGCAATCAGCCCCAGCATTTT,CASSSGDRGNQPQHF,NA,TRBD1,TRBJ1-5,TRBV7-6
TGTGCCAGCAGCTTGGAGGGTCGCTATGGCTACACCTTC,CASSLEGRYGYTF,NA,NA,TRBJ1-2,TRBV5-8
TGTGCCAGCAGTGCCCCCCGCGAGACAACTAATGAAAAACTGTTTTTT,CASSAPRETTNEKLFF,NA,NA,TRBJ1-4,TRBV2
TGTGCCAGCTCACCACCGATTTTGGGCACCTCTAACTATGGCTACACCTTC,CASSPPILGTSNYGYTF,NA,NA,TRBJ1-2,TRBV18
TGTGCCATCGAAGGGGGCCGTGAGCAGTTCTTC,CAIEGGREQFF,NA,TRBD1,TRBJ2-1,TRBV6-5
TGTGCCACCCTAAGTCCCGCCCGGACTGAAGCTTTCTTT,CATLSPARTEAFF,NA,NA,TRBJ1-1,TRBV27
TGCAGCGTGAGAAGGGGGACAGGGGATTCAAATGAGCAGTTCTTC,CSVRRGTGDSNEQFF,NA,TRBD1,TRBJ2-1,TRBV29-1
TGTGCCAGCAGTCGGGACCTCAGGAATCAGCCCCAGCATTTT,CASSRDLRNQPQHF,NA,NA,TRBJ1-5,TRBV6-2/TRBV6-3
TGTGCCAGCAGTCGGGGACTAGAAGAGACCCAGTACTTC,CASSRGLEETQYF,NA,TRBD2,TRBJ2-5,TRBV2
TGCGCCAGCAGCCCGGACTCGACTAGCCGGGCTGATACGCAGTATTTT,CASSPDSTSRADTQYF,once,TRBD2,TRBJ2-3,TRBV5-1
TGTGCCAGCTCACCGGGACAGGGTTCGGTTGAGCAGTTCTTC,CASSPGQGSVEQFF,NA,TRBD1,TRBJ2-1,TRBV18
TGTGCCAGCAGTTACTCGATGATAGGGACAGGGGGACAGCCCCAGCATTTT,CASSYSMIGTGGQPQHF,NA,TRBD1,TRBJ1-5,TRBV6-2/TRBV6-3
TGTGCCAGCAGCTTAGACCAGACAGATACGCAGTATTTT,CASSLDQTDTQYF,NA,NA,TRBJ2-3,TRBV7-9
TGCGCCAGCAGCCAAGATCCAATTACACCGCTGGGGGGTTACAATGAGCAGTTCTTC,CASSQDPITPLGGYNEQFF,NA,NA,TRBJ2-1,TRBV4-3
TGTGCCAGCAATCAGGGGTTTAGCAATCAGCCCCAGCATTTT,CASNQGFSNQPQHF,NA,NA,TRBJ1-5,TRBV6-6
TGTGCCAGCAGCTCCGGGGGGGGGTCGCGAGGCTACACCTTC,CASSSGGGSRGYTF,NA,NA,TRBJ1-2,TRBV5-8
TGTGCCTGGAGTAACGGGGGTAAGGATCAGCCCCAGCATTTT,CAWSNGGKDQPQHF,NA,NA,TRBJ1-5,TRBV30
TGTGGGACAGCCCGAACCCACGACAGAACTGAAGCTTTCTTT,CGTARTHDRTEAFF,NA,NA,TRBJ1-1,TRBV5-8
TGTGCCAGCTCACCACCAGAGACAGGAATTGGAAACACCATATATTTT,CASSPPETGIGNTIYF,NA,NA,TRBJ1-3,TRBV18
TGTGCTAGTGGTTTGGTACAGATCAACTACAATGAGCAGTTCTTC,CASGLVQINYNEQFF,NA,NA,TRBJ2-1,TRBV12-5
TGCGCCAGCAAACAATCGACAGGGTTAAGCACAGATACGCAGTATTTT,CASKQSTGLSTDTQYF,NA,TRBD1,TRBJ2-3,TRBV4-3
TGTGCCAGCAGTTTACGCCTAGCGGGGGGCAGCACAGATACGCAGTATTTT,CASSLRLAGGSTDTQYF,NA,TRBD2,TRBJ2-3,TRBV27
TGTGCCAGCAGCTTATCGGGGGCCCCAGCAAGCGGGGAGCTGTTTTTT,CASSLSGAPASGELFF,NA,NA,TRBJ2-2,TRBV7-3
TGCGCCAGCAGCTCCCCGGGACTAGCGGGGGGGCCTGGCAGAGAGACCCAGTACTTC,CASSSPGLAGGPGRETQYF,few,TRBD2,TRBJ2-5,TRBV4-1
TGTGCCAGCAGTTACTTGGGAAAGGATGAGCAGTTCTTC,CASSYLGKDEQFF,NA,NA,TRBJ2-1,TRBV6-2/TRBV6-3
TGCGCCAGCAGCTTGGCCGGGGGAGGGCGACAAGAGACCCAGTACTTC,CASSLAGGGRQETQYF,NA,TRBD2,TRBJ2-5,TRBV5-1
TGTGCCAGCTCACCTCTATCCGGAGGCGTGGACACTGAAGCTTTCTTT,CASSPLSGGVDTEAFF,NA,NA,TRBJ1-1,TRBV18
TGTGCCACCAGTTTCACGGGGGGCGGGAATGAGCAGTTCTTC,CATSFTGGGNEQFF,NA,NA,TRBJ2-1,TRBV24-1
TGTGCCAGTAGTATCCGACCCTCCAGCACAGATACGCAGTATTTT,CASSIRPSSTDTQYF,NA,NA,TRBJ2-3,TRBV19
TGTGCCAGTAGTCCCCCGTGGAACAACAATGAGCAGTTCTTC,CASSPPWNNNEQFF,NA,NA,TRBJ2-1,TRBV19
TGTGCCAGCAGCTTACCCGGCACAGATACGCAGTATTTT,CASSLPGTDTQYF,NA,NA,TRBJ2-3,TRBV5-4
TGTGCCAGTAGTATATTGACGAACACCGGGGAGCTGTTTTTT,CASSILTNTGELFF,NA,NA,TRBJ2-2,TRBV19
TGTGCCAGCAGCCTCCGGGATGGGTTAAGCACAGATACGCAGTATTTT,CASSLRDGLSTDTQYF,NA,NA,TRBJ2-3,TRBV7-8
TGTGCTAGTGGTTTGGCCCAGACGGAGCAGTTCTTC,CASGLAQTEQFF,NA,NA,TRBJ2-1,TRBV12-5
TGTGCCAGCAGCACTCACCCGGACAGGGGTGGGACCATATATTTT,CASSTHPDRGGTIYF,NA,TRBD1,TRBJ1-3,TRBV7-9
TGTGCCAGCAGCTTAGAGGGACAGTACAATGAGCAGTTCTTC,CASSLEGQYNEQFF,NA,TRBD1,TRBJ2-1,TRBV7-3
TGCGCCAGCAGCAAAGACGGCCGGGAGGCTGAAGCTTTCTTT,CASSKDGREAEAFF,NA,NA,TRBJ1-1,TRBV5-1
TGTGCCACCAGCAGTCTAGCTCTAACCAAAAACATTCAGTACTTC,CATSSLALTKNIQYF,NA,NA,TRBJ2-4,TRBV15
TGTGCCAGCAGGAAGCGCTCCTATAATTCACCCCTCCACTTT,CASRKRSYNSPLHF,few,NA,TRBJ1-6,TRBV6-5